The clone carrying this TCR beta chain was detected only a few times. Its target is not known. Lactation, pregnancy, other autoimmune disease or uncontrolled infection led to exclusion of patients. CDR3 size: 15 residues. Germline CDR1 ENHRY, CDR2 SYGVKD. J lost 3 bases, V lost 2 bases, and 5 bases had no gene match. The source material, RNA transcripts, was used to amplify TCR beta CDR3 regions. An initial round of RT-PCR targeting the TCR CDR3 relied on the HTBI primer set. MiXCR was run by TCRdb on the multiplex PCR reads, yielding one entry per CDR3 protein. Of 250,000 to 300,000 distinct CDR3 sequences listed, 15% to 20% are singletons. This record comes from a study of T cells in Graves' hyperthyroidism and ophthalmopathy. The study, taken as a whole, reports: Peripheral blood also featured most of the thyroid clonotypes expanded above 0.001.

The specimen was blood. This clonotype originated in a middle-aged man with Graves' ophthalmopathy. The chain combines TRBV10-3 with TRBJ2-5, with 8 bases lining up with TRBD1. The CDR3 coding sequence is TGTGCCATCAGTGAGCCAGGACAGGGTGAAGAGACCCAGTACTTC. Translation gives CAISEPGQGEETQYF.